These 22 T cell receptor beta chains were sequenced from one sample in a study of T-cell memory formation after mild COVID-19. TCRdb called the 5' RACE reads again in MiXCR, with one record for every CDR3 protein. The top ten hold 9% to 15% of the sample, which has under 550,000 distinct CDR3 sequences, around a sixth seen once. Sequenced material: PBMCs or a T cell subset sorted from them (not recorded which). All receptors derive from an adult woman who had mild COVID-19 (a few samples of this study predate the infection). Cell type and time point are not known.

In its sample, this clonotype was seen a few times. The J gene is TRBJ2-6, the V gene TRBV11-2; TRBD1 or TRBD2 may be the D gene (5 bases each). CDR3 length: 18 residues. With 1 base removed from V and 0 bases from J, the gap between germline ends came to 13 bases. CDR1 is SGHAT and CDR2 is FQNNGV in the germline V gene. The CDR3 DNA reads TGTGCCAGCAGCTTAGCACCCGGGACGATCTCTGGGGCCAACGTCCTGACTTTC. It is translated as CASSLAPGTISGANVLTF.

The chain links TRBV20-1 to TRBJ1-6, with D perhaps TRBD1 (5 bases). The CDR3 length is 15 residues. V gave up 3 bases and J gave up 0 bases, with 9 bases separating them. The germline gives CDR1 DFQATT, CDR2 SNEGSKA (reference sequence). CDR3 nucleotides: TGCAGTGCTAGCCACAGGAGCTCCTATAATTCACCCCTCCACTTT. Translating gives CSASHRSSYNSPLHF.

This clonotype has only a few counts. This chain connects TRBV7-2 to TRBJ2-1; D may be TRBD2 (6 bases). This CDR3 region has 16 residues. Per the germline V gene, CDR1 is SGHTA and CDR2 is FQGNSA. V lost 5 bases to trimming and J lost 0 bases, with 14 bases between them. The CDR3 loop is CASSPDSGSSYNEQFF. The CDR3 DNA sequence: TGTGCCAGCAGCCCCGATAGCGGTAGCTCCTACAATGAGCAGTTCTTC.

The chain is built from TRBV5-6 and TRBJ1-1; no clear D. Germline V CDR1 and CDR2: SGHDT, YYEEEE. CDR3 length equals 15 residues. Trimming stripped 4 bases from V and 5 bases from J, with 18 bases between. The CDR3 coding sequence is TGTGCCAGCAGCCTGTCTGAAGTGTGGCGGACTGAAGCTTTCTTT. Protein product: CASSLSEVWRTEAFF.

This clonotype was counted at least ten times. The V gene is TRBV15, the J gene TRBJ2-2, with no clear D. Germline loops: CDR1 LNHNV, CDR2 YYDKDF (reference sequence). Between the trimmed V and J ends, which lost 0 bases and 7 bases, there was a span of 6 bases. The CDR3 has 13 amino acids. The CDR3 loop reads CATSRDGYGELFF. The CDR3 nucleotides are TGTGCCACCAGCAGAGATGGTTACGGGGAGCTGTTTTTT.

This clonotype was picked up many times. The chain has TRBV7-9 and TRBJ1-1, with D perhaps matching TRBD1 (5 bases). Between the trimmed V and J ends, which lost 3 bases and 4 bases, there was a span of 12 bases. The CDR3 has 14 amino acids. CDR1 SEHNR and CDR2 FQNEAQ come from the germline V gene (reference sequence). The CDR3 nucleotides are TGTGCCAGCAGCTTTCAAGGGGCGGGCACTGAAGCTTTCTTT. Translating it yields CASSFQGAGTEAFF.

CDR3: CASSARAGSGPYEQYF. The CDR3 DNA reads TGTGCCAGCAGCGCAAGAGCGGGGTCAGGGCCCTACGAGCAGTACTTC. The chain uses TRBV3-1 and TRBJ2-7; 7 bases align to TRBD2. The CDR3 runs 16 residues. The germline gives CDR1 LGHDT, CDR2 YNNKEL (reference sequence). V lost 5 bases, J lost 2 bases, and 12 bases stayed unmatched.

V gene TRBV18 combines with J gene TRBJ2-1, with TRBD1 matching over 9 bases. The CDR3 runs to 15 residues. Trimming removed 3 bases from V and 6 bases from J; junction bases left unmatched: 6. Looked up from germline, CDR1 is KGHSH and CDR2 is LQKENI. CDR3 loop: CASSPGTGYGNEQFF. In nucleotides, the CDR3 is TGTGCCAGCTCACCCGGGACAGGGTATGGCAATGAGCAGTTCTTC.

The rearrangement uses TRBV4-3 and TRBJ2-3; unclear D gene. The CDR3 covers 15 residues. V lost 1 base and J lost 0, with 8 bases in between. Germline V gene sequence: CDR1 LGHNA, CDR2 YSLEER. CDR3 DNA: TGCGCCAGCAGCCAAGCGGAGTTCAGCACAGATACGCAGTATTTT. Its translation: CASSQAEFSTDTQYF.

There are a few counts of this clonotype. This sequence joins TRBV29-1 and TRBJ2-3; D possibly uses TRBD1 or TRBD2 (5 bases each). The germline V and J ends were trimmed by 6 bases and 1 base, with 17 bases remaining between them. The CDR3 consists of 15 residues. Per germline, CDR1 SQVTM and CDR2 ANQGSEA. The CDR3 sequence: CSVARGTAGTDTQYF. The CDR3 nucleotides read TGCAGCGTGGCCCGAGGGACGGCGGGCACAGATACGCAGTATTTT.

This clonotype was observed at least ten times. The rearrangement links TRBV7-8 to TRBJ2-3, with D possibly matching TRBD1 (6 bases). The V gene's germline CDR1 is SGHVS and CDR2 FQNEAQ. The CDR3 has 18 amino acids. Trimming cost V 5 bases and J 0 bases, with 21 bases left between them. The CDR3 sequence is CASSPRLGAAGSTDTQYF. The CDR3 DNA follows: TGTGCCAGCAGCCCGCGACTGGGGGCAGCAGGGAGCACAGATACGCAGTATTTT.

The V and J genes are TRBV7-2 and TRBJ1-5, with D perhaps matching TRBD1 (5 bases). CDR3 length: 14 residues. Germline CDR1 reads SGHTA; CDR2 reads FQGNSA. V was trimmed by 0 bases and J by 6 bases, leaving 9 bases between them. Here the CDR3 reads CASSLARVGQPQHF. Written as DNA, the CDR3 is TGTGCCAGCAGCTTAGCCAGGGTAGGTCAGCCCCAGCATTTT. Together with reference TRBV7-2 and TRBJ1-5, the CDR3 gives the full variable domain: GAGVSQSPSNKVTEKGKDVELRCDPISGHTALYWYRQSLGQGLEFLIYFQGNSAPDKSGLPSDRFSAERTGGSVSTLTIQRTQQEDSAVYLCASSLARVGQPQHFGDGTRLSIL.

This clonotype was seen a few times. The V gene is TRBV23-1, the J gene TRBJ2-1, with TRBD1 matching 8 bases. Being an ORF, TRBV23-1 has a function that is uncertain. The V and J ends lost 4 bases and 3 bases, in that order; junction bases with no gene match: 5. The CDR3 sequence is 15 residues long. The chain's CDR3 is CASSRTGRIYNEQFF. CDR3 DNA: TGCGCCAGCAGTCGGACAGGGAGGATCTACAATGAGCAGTTCTTC.

The genes are TRBV11-3 and TRBJ2-1; D is possibly TRBD1 or TRBD2 (5 bases each). Between the trimmed V and J ends, which lost 5 bases and 0 bases, there was a span of 8 bases. This CDR3 spans 14 amino acids. CDR1 and CDR2 from the germline V gene are SGHNT and YENEEA. Here the CDR3 DNA reads TGTGCCAGCAGCAGAGGGGTCTCCTACAATGAGCAGTTCTTC. This gives the protein CASSRGVSYNEQFF.

This clonotype showed up just a few times. The chain carries TRBV6-2 or TRBV6-3 and TRBJ2-7; 11 positions match TRBD2. The CDR3 runs to 16 residues. V lost 3 bases, J lost 4 bases, and 8 bases stayed unmatched. Germline V gene sequence: CDR1 MNHEY, CDR2 SVGEGT. The CDR3 bases are TGTGCCAGCAGTTATGGGCCCGGGACTAGCGGTTACGAGCAGTACTTC. As protein: CASSYGPGTSGYEQYF.

The J gene is TRBJ2-5, the V gene TRBV5-6; 13 nucleotides align to TRBD2. The CDR3 runs to 14 residues. V was clipped by 3 bases and J by 7 bases; unmatched bases: 3. Germline CDR1 and CDR2: SGHDT and YYEEEE. The CDR3 protein is CASSSGLAGWTQYF. For the CDR3, the DNA is TGTGCCAGCAGCTCGGGACTAGCGGGGTGGACCCAGTACTTC.

About this clonotype: It is likely a read error, because the conserved phenylalanine at the end of the CDR3 is missing. CDR3 DNA sequence: TGTGCCACCAGTGATACAGGTTTGGACTATGGCTACACCCTC. This sequence encodes CATSDTGLDYGYTL. The rearrangement joins TRBV24-1 to TRBJ1-2; perhaps TRBD1 as D (5 bases). This CDR3 is 14 amino acids long. The germline CDR1 and CDR2 sequences are KGHDR and SFDVKD. V was pared by 3 bases and J by 3 bases, with 10 bases between.

This clonotype was detected only a few times. This chain connects TRBV6-5 to TRBJ2-5; D ambiguous. CDR3 size: 13 residues. Per germline, CDR1 MNHEY and CDR2 SVGAGI. The V end was cut by 6 bases, the J end by 1 base, with 9 bases between. CDR3 amino acids: CASRPNTQETQYF. CDR3 sequence (DNA): TGTGCCAGCAGACCAAACACCCAAGAGACCCAGTACTTC.

This chain joins TRBV19 and TRBJ1-4; D unresolved. CDR3 length: 14 amino acids. The V end was cut by 3 bases, the J end by 10 bases, with 15 bases between. Per germline, CDR1 LNHDA and CDR2 SQIVND (reference sequence). CDR3 coding DNA: TGTGCCAGTAGTATCGACTTGTCGGTGCCAAAACTGTTTTTT. Residues: CASSIDLSVPKLFF.

This clonotype showed up just a few times. The rearrangement joins TRBV3-1 to TRBJ1-1; no reliable D call. V lost 1 base to trimming and J lost 4 bases, with 10 bases between them. There are 14 residues in the CDR3. CDR1 is LGHDT, CDR2 YNNKEL, per germline (reference sequence). In DNA, the CDR3 is TGTGCCAGCAGCCAAGTCAACCGCTTCACTGAAGCTTTCTTT. Its translation: CASSQVNRFTEAFF.

This clonotype has just a few counts. This sequence joins TRBV19 and TRBJ1-1; no firm D call. The CDR3 runs 13 residues. CDR1 and CDR2 (germline): LNHDA, SQIVND (reference sequence). V was trimmed by 7 bases and J by 4 bases, leaving 13 bases between them. The CDR3 sequence is CASTSVVGTEAFF. In nucleotides, the CDR3 is TGTGCCAGTACCTCGGTCGTGGGCACTGAAGCTTTCTTT.

The chain employs TRBV20-1 and TRBJ2-7; D gene ambiguous. CDR3 length: 14 residues. Germline CDR1 reads DFQATT; CDR2 reads SNEGSKA (reference sequence). Between the trimmed V and J ends, which lost 0 bases and 2 bases, there was a span of 11 bases. The CDR3 loop is CSAREGFGAYEQYF. The CDR3 region has the DNA TGCAGTGCTAGAGAGGGGTTTGGGGCCTACGAGCAGTACTTC.